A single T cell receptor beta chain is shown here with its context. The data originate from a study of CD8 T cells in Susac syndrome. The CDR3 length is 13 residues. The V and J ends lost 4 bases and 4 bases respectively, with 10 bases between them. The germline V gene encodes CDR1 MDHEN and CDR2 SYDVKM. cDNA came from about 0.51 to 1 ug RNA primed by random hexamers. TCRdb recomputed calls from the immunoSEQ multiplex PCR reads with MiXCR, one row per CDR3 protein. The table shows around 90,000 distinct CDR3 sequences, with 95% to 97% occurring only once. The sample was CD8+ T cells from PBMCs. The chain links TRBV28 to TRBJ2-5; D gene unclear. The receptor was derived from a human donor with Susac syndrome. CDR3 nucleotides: TGTGCCAGCAGTTATCCGGGTAGAGAGACCCAGTACTTC. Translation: CASSYPGRETQYF.